This T cell receptor (beta chain) was documented in a study of T-cell reconstitution after alpha-beta-depleted transplantation in children. On this clonotype itself: Its antigen is undetermined.

As it was prepared, the TCRbeta library received unique molecular identifiers. A single record per CDR3 protein comes from TCRdb applying MiXCR to the PCR reads. The sample contains over 400,000 distinct CDR3 sequences, roughly two fifths of which appear only once. In germline, CDR1 is DFQATT, CDR2 SNEGSKA (reference sequence). Trimming took off 0 bases at V and 2 bases at J, with 17 bases between the two ends. The CDR3 consists of 16 residues. Overall study results and limits: Surviving recipient T cells and thymic progenitors underlay high day-60 TCRbeta diversity in some patients. Once a year had passed after transplant, T-cell counts and diversity came mostly from newly produced T cells. About two months after transplant, alpha-beta T cells reportedly came from several hundred expanded graft clones.

Here the sequenced sample was PBMCs, taken before TCRalphabeta/CD19-depleted stem cell transplant. This chain uses TRBV20-1 with TRBJ2-7, with TRBD2 as a possible D gene (6 bases). The receptor's source is a girl aged 2 to 10 with aplastic anemia, due to receive a stem cell transplant. The CDR3 here is CSARDQITAGTYEQYF. Written as DNA, the CDR3 is TGCAGTGCTAGAGATCAAATTACCGCGGGAACCTACGAGCAGTACTTC.